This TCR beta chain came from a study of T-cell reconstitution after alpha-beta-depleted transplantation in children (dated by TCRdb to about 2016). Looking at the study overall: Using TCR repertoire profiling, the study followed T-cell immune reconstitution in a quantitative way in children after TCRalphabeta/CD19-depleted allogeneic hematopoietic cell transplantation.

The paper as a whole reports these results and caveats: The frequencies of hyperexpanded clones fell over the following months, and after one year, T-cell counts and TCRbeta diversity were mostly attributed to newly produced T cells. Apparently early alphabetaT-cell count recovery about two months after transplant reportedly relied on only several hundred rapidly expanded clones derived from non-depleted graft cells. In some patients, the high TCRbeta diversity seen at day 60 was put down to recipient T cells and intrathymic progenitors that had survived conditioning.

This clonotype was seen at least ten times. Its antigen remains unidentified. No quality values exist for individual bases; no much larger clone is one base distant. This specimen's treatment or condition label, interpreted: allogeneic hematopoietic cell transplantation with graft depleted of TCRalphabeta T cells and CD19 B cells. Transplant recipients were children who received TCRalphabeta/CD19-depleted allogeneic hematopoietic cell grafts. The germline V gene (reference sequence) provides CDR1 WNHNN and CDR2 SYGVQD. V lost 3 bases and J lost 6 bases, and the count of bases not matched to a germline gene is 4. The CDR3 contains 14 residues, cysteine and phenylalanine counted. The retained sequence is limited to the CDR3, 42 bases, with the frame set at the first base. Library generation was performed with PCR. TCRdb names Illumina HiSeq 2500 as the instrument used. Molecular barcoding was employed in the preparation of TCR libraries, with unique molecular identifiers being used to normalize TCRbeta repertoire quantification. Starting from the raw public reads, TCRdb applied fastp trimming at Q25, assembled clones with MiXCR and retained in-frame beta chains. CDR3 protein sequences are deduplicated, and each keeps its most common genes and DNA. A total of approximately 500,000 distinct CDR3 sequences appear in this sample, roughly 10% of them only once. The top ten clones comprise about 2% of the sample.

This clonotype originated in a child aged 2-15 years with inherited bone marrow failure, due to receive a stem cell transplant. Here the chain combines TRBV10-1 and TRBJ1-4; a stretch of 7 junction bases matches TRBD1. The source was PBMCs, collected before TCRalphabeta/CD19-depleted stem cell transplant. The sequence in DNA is TGCGCCAGCAGTGAAGACAGGGAAGATGAAAAACTGTTTTTT. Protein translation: CASSEDREDEKLFF.